These 28 T cell receptor beta chains came from one sample sequenced in a study of shared clonotypes between healthy human individuals. Some clones are missing from TCRdb's copy, which holds only in-frame ones; the method was immunoSEQ multiplex PCR. This sample carries hundreds of thousands of clones, approximately 95% of them seen once, and the ten largest clones take over 0.1%. CD45RO-negative, CCR7-positively selected cells formed the naive CD8 fraction, excluding terminally differentiated effector memory CD45RA+ cells. The sequenced sample was naive CD8+ T cells sorted from blood. The receptor set was obtained from a young woman in good health.

V and J are TRBV11-2 and TRBJ2-7; 10 bases fit TRBD2. V lost 6 bases and J lost 1; bases outside the gene matches: 9. The CDR3 loop spans 16 amino acids. From germline, CDR1 is SGHAT and CDR2 FQNNGV. CDR3 nucleotide sequence: TGTGCCAGCAGTCTAGCGGGAGCGGGAGGTTCCTACGAGCAGTACTTC. Encoded protein: CASSLAGAGGSYEQYF.

The genes are TRBV19 and TRBJ2-7; D is uncertain. This CDR3 region has 13 residues. The germline V gene has CDR1 LNHDA and CDR2 SQIVND (reference sequence). The V end was cut by 3 bases, the J end by 0 bases, with 6 bases between. The CDR3 reads CASSIFFSYEQYF. CDR3 coding DNA: TGTGCCAGTAGTATTTTTTTCTCCTACGAGCAGTACTTC.

V usage is TRBV9 and J usage is TRBJ1-2, with D hard to call. The length of the CDR3 is 13 residues. Germline loops: CDR1 SGDLS, CDR2 YYNGEE. V was trimmed by 2 bases and J by 6 bases, leaving 11 bases between them. Here the CDR3 DNA reads TGTGCCAGCAGCGTGCTAGGGAAGGATGGCTACACCTTC. Encoded protein: CASSVLGKDGYTF.

This chain uses TRBV7-2 with TRBJ2-7, with a tentative D call TRBD2 (6 bases). V lost 1 base and J 5 bases, leaving 12 bases between the germline ends. The CDR3 has 14 amino acids. Germline V gene lookup returns CDR1 SGHTA and CDR2 FQGNSA. CDR3 in amino acids: CASSLEGLINEQYF. CDR3 nucleotides: TGTGCCAGCAGCTTAGAGGGACTGATAAACGAGCAGTACTTC. Variable domain in full (rest from reference TRBV7-2 and TRBJ2-7): GAGVSQSPSNKVTEKGKDVELRCDPISGHTALYWYRQSLGQGLEFLIYFQGNSAPDKSGLPSDRFSAERTGGSVSTLTIQRTQQEDSAVYLCASSLEGLINEQYFGPGTRLTVT.

The J gene is TRBJ2-7, the V gene TRBV27; TRBD1 or TRBD2 may be the D gene (5 bases each). V lost 5 bases and J lost 2, with 19 bases in between. The CDR3 runs to 16 residues. The V gene's germline CDR1 is MNHEY and CDR2 SMNVEV (reference sequence). The CDR3 is CASSPPPGRQTYEQYF. The CDR3 DNA reads TGTGCCAGCAGTCCGCCTCCGGGGCGACAGACCTACGAGCAGTACTTC.

This chain links TRBV11-1 with TRBJ1-1, with D perhaps matching TRBD1 (5 bases). The CDR3 is 16 amino acids. Per germline, CDR1 SGHAT and CDR2 FQDESV (reference sequence). V lost 5 bases, J lost 6 bases, and 22 bases lay in between. The CDR3 sequence: CASSHRTDIFSAEAFF. The CDR3, as DNA: TGTGCCAGCAGCCACAGGACGGACATCTTCTCTGCTGAAGCTTTCTTT.

The chain links TRBV19 to TRBJ2-7; tentatively, D is TRBD2 (5 bases). Trimming pared 5 bases from V and 6 bases from J, leaving 17 bases between. The germline gives CDR1 LNHDA, CDR2 SQIVND (reference sequence). This CDR3 contains 14 residues. The CDR3 here is CASSFGPAALEQYF. DNA for the CDR3: TGTGCCAGTAGTTTTGGCCCAGCGGCGCTCGAGCAGTACTTC. Looking up the rest from reference TRBV19 and TRBJ2-7 gives the full variable domain: DGGITQSPKYLFRKEGQNVTLSCEQNLNHDAMYWYRQDPGQGLRLIYYSQIVNDFQKGDIAEGYSVSREKKESFPLTVTSAQKNPTAFYLCASSFGPAALEQYFGPGTRLTVT.

The chain has TRBV27 and TRBJ1-2, with D possibly TRBD1 on 6 matching bases. The CDR3 totals 12 residues. The V end was cut by 9 bases, the J end by 6 bases, with 14 bases between. Per the germline V gene, CDR1 is MNHEY and CDR2 is SMNVEV (reference sequence). The CDR3 spells CASLGGRNGYTF. CDR3 bases: TGTGCCAGTTTAGGGGGGAGGAATGGCTACACCTTC.

The V and J genes are TRBV19 and TRBJ2-2, with 9 nucleotides matching TRBD2. V was pared by 5 bases and J by 7 bases, with 11 bases of the junction left unmatched. Per germline, CDR1 LNHDA and CDR2 SQIVND (reference sequence). This CDR3 has 16 residues. This CDR3 reads CASSAAGGRGVGELFF. The CDR3 region has the DNA TGTGCCAGTAGTGCAGCGGGAGGCCGGGGGGTCGGGGAGCTGTTTTTT.

J is TRBJ2-7 and V is TRBV10-2, with unresolved D. CDR3 length: 15 amino acids. Germline V CDR1 and CDR2: WSHSY, SAAADI. V was trimmed by 4 bases and J by 0 bases, leaving 13 bases between them. The CDR3 DNA sequence: TGCGCCAGCAGTGGGGAAACTGAGGCCTCCTACGAGCAGTACTTC. This gives the protein CASSGETEASYEQYF.

This sequence joins TRBV7-6 and TRBJ2-1; D possibly uses TRBD1 or TRBD2 (5 bases each). The V end lost 1 base, the J end lost 4 bases, and 14 bases lay between the germline ends. This CDR3 spans 16 amino acids. The germline gives CDR1 SGHVS, CDR2 FNYEAQ. The CDR3 loop is CASSLGDLPFYNEQFF. CDR3 bases: TGTGCCAGCAGCTTAGGGGACCTCCCTTTTTACAATGAGCAGTTCTTC.

The gene calls are TRBV27 and TRBJ1-2; 7 bases align to TRBD1. V was pared by 2 bases and J by 5 bases, with 8 bases of the junction left unmatched. Germline V gives CDR1 MNHEY, CDR2 SMNVEV (reference sequence). The CDR3 spans 15 residues. CDR3: CASSLLQGNLYGYTF. The CDR3, as DNA: TGTGCCAGCAGTTTACTACAGGGGAACTTGTATGGCTACACCTTC.

V gene TRBV19 combines with J gene TRBJ2-5, with unresolved D. The V and J ends lost 3 bases and 5 bases respectively, with 10 bases between them. The CDR3 is 13 residues long. Per the germline V gene, CDR1 is LNHDA and CDR2 is SQIVND (reference sequence). The CDR3 DNA reads TGTGCCAGTAGTATGCCCTCTTGGGAGACCCAGTACTTC. Protein: CASSMPSWETQYF.

The chain employs TRBV28 and TRBJ2-7; TRBD1 matches 7 bases. This CDR3 spans 15 amino acids. In germline, CDR1 is MDHEN, CDR2 SYDVKM. The V and J ends lost 7 bases and 3 bases, in that order; junction bases with no gene match: 12. CDR3 coding DNA: TGTGCCAGCACAGCAACCGGGACAGCCAACTACGAGCAGTACTTC. As protein: CASTATGTANYEQYF.

This sequence joins TRBV28 and TRBJ2-1; TRBD2 matches 8 bases. This CDR3 region has 16 residues. Trimming took 2 bases from V and 0 from J; bases not matched to a gene: 3. Germline CDR1 is MDHEN and CDR2 is SYDVKM. The CDR3 is CASSLRLAYSYNEQFF. CDR3 DNA: TGTGCCAGCAGTTTACGACTAGCGTACTCCTACAATGAGCAGTTCTTC.

This clone appeared a single time. This chain connects TRBV27 to TRBJ1-4; no reliable D call. The CDR3 consists of 16 residues. Looked up from germline, CDR1 is MNHEY and CDR2 is SMNVEV (reference sequence). Between the trimmed V and J ends, which lost 5 bases and 10 bases, there was a span of 23 bases. CDR3 nucleotides: TGTGCCAGCAGTCCAATCCCTGCGCGGGAGGTTGGAAAACTGTTTTTT. Encoded protein: CASSPIPAREVGKLFF.

The chain joins TRBV10-3 to TRBJ2-1; 9 bases map to TRBD2. J gave up 7 bases and V 7 bases, and 11 bases lay outside the gene matches. This CDR3 contains 15 residues. Looked up from germline, CDR1 is ENHRY and CDR2 is SYGVKD. The CDR3 region has the DNA TGTGCCATCACCCAGCTAGCGGGACCGTCGAATGAGCAGTTCTTC. Translating it yields CAITQLAGPSNEQFF.

For this clone: This CDR3 is also generated by other DNA sequences in the sample. V is TRBV6-5 and J is TRBJ2-7; D gene unclear. From germline, CDR1 is MNHEY and CDR2 SVGAGI. The CDR3 extends over 11 amino acids. Trimming removed 0 bases from V and 6 bases from J, with 3 bases in between. This chain's CDR3 is CASSYSSEQYF. The CDR3 region has the DNA TGTGCCAGCAGTTACTCGAGCGAGCAGTACTTC.

The sample holds a few counts of this clone. The V call is TRBV7-9, the J call TRBJ1-2; no reliable D call. The germline V and J ends were trimmed by 4 bases and 4 bases, with 10 bases remaining between them. CDR1 and CDR2 (germline): SEHNR, FQNEAQ (reference sequence). This CDR3 contains 13 residues. In DNA form, the CDR3 reads TGTGCCAGCAGCTCAGACTATCGCTATGGCTACACCTTC. Translated, it gives CASSSDYRYGYTF.

The J gene is TRBJ2-1, the V gene TRBV27, with D perhaps assigned TRBD1 or TRBD2 (6 bases each). CDR1 and CDR2 (germline): MNHEY, SMNVEV (reference sequence). V was trimmed by 0 bases and J by 7 bases, leaving 13 bases between them. The length of the CDR3 is 15 residues. In DNA form, the CDR3 reads TGTGCCAGCAGTTTATCAGGGGGGTTGCTGAATGAGCAGTTCTTC. It specifies CASSLSGGLLNEQFF.

The rearrangement joins TRBV27 to TRBJ2-1; 14 positions agree with TRBD2. Germline CDR1 is MNHEY and CDR2 is SMNVEV (reference sequence). The CDR3 has 15 amino acids. Germline trimming cut 5 bases from V and 8 bases from J; bases unmatched to any gene: 5. The CDR3 loop reads CASSTATSGRDEQFF. CDR3 nucleotide sequence: TGTGCCAGCAGTACAGCGACTAGCGGGAGGGATGAGCAGTTCTTC.

The chain combines TRBV11-2 with TRBJ1-1, with unresolved D. The CDR3 sequence is 13 residues long. The V and J ends lost 4 bases and 4 bases respectively, with 10 bases between them. Looked up from germline, CDR1 is SGHAT and CDR2 is FQNNGV. The CDR3 DNA reads TGTGCCAGCAGCTCAGCCCGGGGCACTGAAGCTTTCTTT. It encodes CASSSARGTEAFF.

The chain joins TRBV7-2 to TRBJ1-5; TRBD1 agrees at 8 bases. The CDR3 totals 15 residues. Germline values: CDR1 SGHTA, CDR2 FQGNSA. The junction had 3 bases not matched to a gene; V was cut back by 4 bases and J by 1 base. The CDR3 DNA is TGTGCCAGCAGCTCCGACAGGGGAAGCAATCAGCCCCAGCATTTT. Residues: CASSSDRGSNQPQHF.

The DNA for the CDR3 is TGTGCCAGCAGCCCTACCGTCAATGAGCAGTTCTTC. Translation: CASSPTVNEQFF. The rearrangement links TRBV7-9 to TRBJ2-1; D is ambiguous. The CDR3 consists of 12 residues. The germline V and J ends were trimmed by 5 bases and 6 bases, with 8 bases remaining between them. Looked up from germline, CDR1 is SEHNR and CDR2 is FQNEAQ (reference sequence).

The chain has TRBV28 and TRBJ2-1; 9 positions match TRBD2. This CDR3 is 16 amino acids long. V shed 5 bases and J 2 bases; nucleotides not matched to a gene: 7. From germline, CDR1 is MDHEN and CDR2 SYDVKM. CDR3 region: CASSGLAGVAYNEQFF. CDR3 DNA sequence: TGTGCCAGCAGTGGTTTAGCGGGAGTTGCCTACAATGAGCAGTTCTTC.

V gene TRBV14 combines with J gene TRBJ2-7; TRBD1 aligns across 9 bases. The germline CDR1 and CDR2 sequences are SGHDN and FVKESK. The CDR3 is made up of 14 amino acids. The V gene end was trimmed by 4 bases and the J gene end by 4 bases; junction bases not matched to a gene: 5. CDR3 nucleotide sequence: TGTGCCAGCAGCCCGGGACAGGGTTCGTACGAGCAGTACTTC. It specifies CASSPGQGSYEQYF.

This chain connects TRBV7-9 to TRBJ2-7; 7 bases match TRBD1. Germline V gives CDR1 SEHNR, CDR2 FQNEAQ (reference sequence). Trimming at V came to 5 bases and at J to 0 bases, leaving 7 bases not matched to a gene. The length of the CDR3 is 15 residues. The CDR3 reads CASSRQGTPSYEQYF. CDR3 nucleotide sequence: TGTGCCAGCAGCCGACAGGGTACACCCTCCTACGAGCAGTACTTC.

The chain recombines TRBV27 with TRBJ2-1; 7 nucleotides match TRBD2. The CDR3 consists of 16 residues. Germline lookup yields CDR1 MNHEY and CDR2 SMNVEV (reference sequence). V was pared by 3 bases and J by 8 bases, with 13 bases of the junction left unmatched. DNA for the CDR3: TGTGCCAGCAGTTTGTGGGTGGGAGGGTTGTTGGATGAGCAGTTCTTC. It specifies CASSLWVGGLLDEQFF.